The next 13 T cell receptor beta chains were all read from a single sample in a study of cytomegalovirus exposure and HLA in healthy donors. Method: immunoSEQ multiplex PCR; TCRdb's copy keeps in-frame clones and lacks some. The sample contains about 190,000 clones, about 82% of which appear only once. The sample taken for sequencing was PBMCs. The source is a woman under 30 in good health and CMV-seronegative.

This clone was counted only a few times. The chain recombines TRBV9 with TRBJ2-7; TRBD2 matches at 8 bases. CDR3 size: 14 residues. J lost 5 bases, V lost 5 bases, and 9 bases had no gene match. Per germline, CDR1 SGDLS and CDR2 YYNGEE. CDR3 sequence (DNA): TGTGCCAGCAGTCCCAGCGGGAGTGGGGACGAGCAGTACTTC. It specifies CASSPSGSGDEQYF.

V gene TRBV30 combines with J gene TRBJ1-2; D is unclear. Germline loops: CDR1 GTSNPN, CDR2 SVGIG (reference sequence). V lost 1 base and J lost 5, with 11 bases in between. CDR3 length: 13 amino acids. The DNA of the CDR3 is TGTGCCTGGAGTGGCCAAGGGAGGTATGGCTACACCTTC. Translated, it gives CAWSGQGRYGYTF.

A few counts support this clone. V gene TRBV6-4 combines with J gene TRBJ1-1; D unresolved. The germline V gene has CDR1 MRHNA and CDR2 SNTAGT. V gave up 0 bases and J gave up 1 base, with 6 bases separating them. This CDR3 is built from 14 residues. The CDR3 DNA sequence: TGTGCCAGCAGTGACTCAACAGAGAACACTGAAGCTTTCTTT. It is translated as CASSDSTENTEAFF.

As regards this clone: Sequence at one end of the junction differs from germline and may be a read error. The rearrangement joins TRBV19 to TRBJ2-7; 11 nucleotides align to TRBD2. The CDR3 is 15 amino acids. Germline V gene data show CDR1 as LNHDA and CDR2 as SQIVND (reference sequence). The CDR3 nucleotides are TGTACCAGTAGTATTCGACTAGCGGGGACCTACGAGCAGTACTTC. Translating gives CTSSIRLAGTYEQYF.

The chain employs TRBV5-1 and TRBJ2-1; 7 bases line up with TRBD1. In germline, CDR1 is SGHRS, CDR2 YFSETQ. The CDR3 totals 16 residues. The J segment lost 1 base and the V segment lost 3 bases, leaving 7 bases of the junction unmatched. The CDR3 DNA sequence: TGCGCCAGCAGCTGGGGGAACAGGGGTTCCTACAATGAGCAGTTCTTC. Translated: CASSWGNRGSYNEQFF.

This clone was seen a few times. Possible read error: a much larger clone is one base away. The same CDR3 also results from other DNA sequences found in this sample. The chain links TRBV6-5 to TRBJ1-2; D remains unclear. In germline, CDR1 is MNHEY, CDR2 SVGAGI. Trimming took 6 bases from V and 4 from J, leaving 6 bases between them. The CDR3 is 11 amino acids. In nucleotides, the CDR3 is TGTGCCAGCAGGGGAGGCTATGGCTACACCTTC. This codes for CASRGGYGYTF.

This clone was seen a single time. The gene calls are TRBV30 and TRBJ2-5; D is possibly TRBD1 (6 bases). V was shortened by 4 bases and J by 0 bases, with 15 bases between the two germline ends. Per germline, CDR1 GTSNPN and CDR2 SVGIG (reference sequence). The CDR3 extends over 15 amino acids. The CDR3 protein is CAWTSTGSHQETQYF. CDR3 DNA: TGTGCCTGGACCAGCACAGGGTCCCACCAAGAGACCCAGTACTTC. Drawing the rest from reference TRBV30 and TRBJ2-5, the complete variable domain is SQTIHQWPATLVQPVGSPLSLECTVEGTSNPNLYWYRQAAGRGLQLLFYSVGIGQISSEVPQNLSASRPQDRQFILSSKKLLLSDSGFYLCAWTSTGSHQETQYFGPGTRLLVL.

CDR3: CASSLGPSVGETQYF. CDR3 nucleotides: TGTGCCAGCAGCTTAGGGCCTAGCGTAGGAGAGACCCAGTACTTC. The V call is TRBV7-2, the J call TRBJ2-5; D is possibly TRBD2 (6 bases). CDR3 length: 15 residues. Trimming removed 1 base from V and 4 bases from J, with 13 bases in between. Germline CDR1 and CDR2: SGHTA and FQGNSA.

The gene calls are TRBV28 and TRBJ1-1, with TRBD1 matching 8 bases. Losses at the gene ends were 5 bases for V and 4 bases for J; bases not matched to a gene: 12. The CDR3 is made up of 16 amino acids. The germline CDR1 and CDR2 sequences are MDHEN and SYDVKM. The CDR3 reads CASSTIIRGLVTEAFF. The CDR3 DNA follows: TGTGCCAGCAGTACCATAATCAGGGGGCTGGTCACTGAAGCTTTCTTT. Based on the CDR3 plus reference TRBV28 and TRBJ1-1, the full variable domain is DVKVTQSSRYLVKRTGEKVFLECVQDMDHENMFWYRQDPGLGLRLIYFSYDVKMKEKGDIPEGYSVSREKKERFSLILESASTNQTSMYLCASSTIIRGLVTEAFFGQGTRLTVV.

This rearrangement joins TRBV5-6 to TRBJ1-1; maybe TRBD1 (6 bases). This CDR3 is built from 13 residues. The germline CDR1 and CDR2 sequences are SGHDT and YYEEEE. V gave up 1 base and J gave up 5 bases, with 9 bases separating them. For the CDR3, the DNA is TGTGCCAGCAGCTTGACAGGGAAGACTGAAGCTTTCTTT. As protein: CASSLTGKTEAFF.

The chain employs TRBV2 and TRBJ2-5; D gene uncertain. Trimming removed 6 bases at V and 3 bases at J, with 5 bases between. The CDR3 spans 11 residues. CDR1 and CDR2 (germline): SNHLY, FYNNEI. DNA of the CDR3: TGTGCCAGCAGGGCAGAAGAGACCCAGTACTTC. It is translated as CASRAEETQYF.

This clone showed up just a few times. CDR3 region: CASSLAPDEAFF. The CDR3 DNA reads TGTGCCAGCAGCTTAGCGCCAGATGAAGCTTTCTTT. The chain has TRBV7-9 and TRBJ1-1; D gene ambiguous. The CDR3 spans 12 residues. The V end lost 0 bases, the J end lost 7 bases, and 6 bases lay between the germline ends. In germline, CDR1 is SEHNR, CDR2 FQNEAQ (reference sequence).

The chain combines TRBV15 with TRBJ2-7, with D perhaps matching TRBD1 (6 bases). CDR1 is LNHNV and CDR2 is YYDKDF in the germline V gene (reference sequence). The ends were cut back, 5 bases at V and 7 bases at J, with 18 bases in the middle. There are 14 residues in the CDR3. DNA for the CDR3: TGTGCCACCAGCCTTATCACAGGGAGTGGGGAGCAGTACTTC. This encodes CATSLITGSGEQYF.